Below are 28 T cell receptor beta chains sequenced from a single sample in a study of blood T cells in healthy people across ages (dated by TCRdb to between 2014 and 2017). The method was 5' RACE. The sequencing machine was an Illumina HiSeq 2500. The second PCR ran for about 6 to 12 cycles and used a J-beta primer mix along with a sample-barcoded 5' primer. TCRdb trimmed the raw reads at Q25, called clones with MiXCR and kept productive beta chains. Rows with one shared CDR3 protein collapse into an entry with the most common genes and DNA. The sample table contains around 800,000 distinct CDR3 sequences; only one count was recorded for roughly 44% of them. Around 18% of the sample goes to the ten largest clones. Sequenced material: blood. These receptor sequences come from a man between 60 and 70 years old in good health.

V gene TRBV2 combines with J gene TRBJ1-5; TRBD1 might be the D (5 bases). The CDR3 length is 13 residues. Germline V gene lookup returns CDR1 SNHLY and CDR2 FYNNEI. The germline V and J ends were trimmed by 7 bases and 2 bases, with 9 bases remaining between them. As DNA, the CDR3 is TGTGCCAGCACAGGGAACGGCAATCAGCCCCAGCATTTT. Translation gives CASTGNGNQPQHF.

The chain combines TRBV15 with TRBJ1-1; the match to TRBD1 covers 8 bases. Trimming took 2 bases from V and 4 from J; bases not matched to a gene: 6. The CDR3 totals 15 residues. In germline, CDR1 is LNHNV, CDR2 YYDKDF (reference sequence). This CDR3 reads CATSRPYRGGTEAFF. In DNA form, the CDR3 reads TGTGCCACCAGCAGACCGTACAGGGGGGGCACTGAAGCTTTCTTT. Based on the CDR3 plus reference TRBV15 and TRBJ1-1, the full variable domain is DAMVIQNPRYQVTQFGKPVTLSCSQTLNHNVMYWYQQKSSQAPKLLFHYYDKDFNNEADTPDNFQSRRPNTSFCFLDIRSPGLGDTAMYLCATSRPYRGGTEAFFGQGTRLTVV.

This clonotype showed up just a few times. The chain couples TRBV15 to TRBJ2-1; D gene ambiguous. Per germline, CDR1 LNHNV and CDR2 YYDKDF (reference sequence). This CDR3 comprises 12 residues. V was trimmed by 4 bases and J by 3 bases, leaving 4 bases between them. CDR3 DNA: TGTGCCACCAGCACAGTCTACAATGAGCAGTTCTTC. This sequence encodes CATSTVYNEQFF.

This clonotype was counted only a few times. The rearrangement joins TRBV7-2 to TRBJ2-1; 10 nucleotides agree with TRBD2. The CDR3 has 14 amino acids. Germline CDR1 reads SGHTA; CDR2 reads FQGNSA. V dropped 4 bases and J dropped 9; count of bases not matched to a gene: 6. The CDR3 sequence is CASSSRSGGREQFF. The CDR3 DNA sequence: TGTGCCAGCAGCTCCCGTAGCGGGGGGCGTGAGCAGTTCTTC.

This clonotype was detected a few times. The rearrangement links TRBV11-2 to TRBJ1-1; a weak D match, TRBD1 (6 bases). Deletions cut 1 base from V and 1 base from J, with 13 bases between. Per germline, CDR1 SGHAT and CDR2 FQNNGV. The CDR3 runs to 16 residues. CDR3 amino acids: CASSLGRGQANTEAFF. The CDR3 bases are TGTGCCAGCAGCTTAGGTAGGGGACAAGCGAACACTGAAGCTTTCTTT. Full variable domain (outside the CDR3, taken from reference TRBV11-2 and TRBJ1-1): EAGVAQSPRYKIIEKRQSVAFWCNPISGHATLYWYQQILGQGPKLLIQFQNNGVVDDSQLPKDRFSAERLKGVDSTLKIQPAKLEDSAVYLCASSLGRGQANTEAFFGQGTRLTVV.

This clonotype was observed a handful of times. J is TRBJ2-7 and V is TRBV24-1; possibly TRBD2 for D (6 bases). Trimming took 7 bases from V and 5 from J, leaving 14 bases between them. Germline V lookup: CDR1 KGHDR, CDR2 SFDVKD. The CDR3 totals 13 residues. In nucleotides, the CDR3 is TGTGCCACCAGCAGGGACGGAGGGAACGAGCAGTACTTC. It is translated as CATSRDGGNEQYF.

This clonotype was observed a handful of times. The chain employs TRBV2 and TRBJ2-5, with 8 positions matching TRBD2. The CDR3 extends over 15 amino acids. The V segment lost 3 bases and the J segment 5 bases; nucleotides outside the gene matches: 8. Germline V gene lookup returns CDR1 SNHLY and CDR2 FYNNEI. The CDR3 DNA reads as TGTGCCAGCAGTGATACGGGGGGGCCTCGGGAGACCCAGTACTTC. This codes for CASSDTGGPRETQYF.

This clonotype was seen only a few times. V and J are TRBV10-3 and TRBJ1-5, with TRBD1 identical over 8 bases. V dropped 3 bases and J dropped 1; count of bases not matched to a gene: 8. In germline, CDR1 is ENHRY, CDR2 SYGVKD. The length of the CDR3 is 17 residues. The CDR3 region is CAISDQAGGRSNQPQHF. As DNA, the CDR3 is TGTGCCATCAGTGACCAGGCAGGGGGCAGAAGCAATCAGCCCCAGCATTTT.

This chain uses TRBV3-1 with TRBJ2-7; perhaps D is TRBD1 or TRBD2 (5 bases each). The J call is in doubt because the DNA end fits TRBJ2-4 better. CDR3 length equals 16 residues. Germline CDR1 LGHDT, CDR2 YNNKEL (reference sequence). The DNA of the CDR3 is TGTGCCAGCAGCCCCTTTGGTGGGGCCGCGGGAAACATTCAGTACTTC. Its protein product is CASSPFGGAAGNIQYF.

The gene calls are TRBV12-1 and TRBJ2-1; the D call of TRBD1 is as the table states it, not checked on the DNA. TRBV12-1 is a recognized pseudogene. The length of the CDR3 is 16 residues. CDR3 sequence reads: CASSFGTRAPYNEQFF. The CDR3 DNA follows: TGTGCCAGCAGCTTTGGTACACGGGCGCCCTACAATGAGCAGTTCTTC.

This clonotype was picked up many times. This chain links TRBV15 with TRBJ2-5, with 10 bases that match TRBD2. The CDR3 consists of 17 residues. CDR1 and CDR2 (germline): LNHNV, YYDKDF (reference sequence). The ends lost 2 bases at V and 2 bases at J; junction bases unmatched: 8. The CDR3 sequence: CATSRTLAGGRQETQYF. In DNA form, the CDR3 reads TGTGCCACCAGCAGAACCTTAGCGGGGGGAAGGCAAGAGACCCAGTACTTC. Supplemented by reference TRBV15 and TRBJ2-5, the full variable domain reads DAMVIQNPRYQVTQFGKPVTLSCSQTLNHNVMYWYQQKSSQAPKLLFHYYDKDFNNEADTPDNFQSRRPNTSFCFLDIRSPGLGDTAMYLCATSRTLAGGRQETQYFGPGTRLLVL.

The genes are TRBV19 and TRBJ1-2; D possibly corresponds to TRBD1 (6 bases). Germline V gene data show CDR1 as LNHDA and CDR2 as SQIVND (reference sequence). CDR3 length: 13 amino acids. The V end was cut by 3 bases, the J end by 8 bases, with 13 bases between. CDR3 in DNA: TGTGCCAGTAGTATGCCCCAGGGGAGCGGCTACACCTTC. It specifies CASSMPQGSGYTF.

This clonotype has a handful of counts. The V and J genes are TRBV12-3 or TRBV12-4 and TRBJ2-1, with D perhaps TRBD2 (6 bases). This CDR3 spans 15 amino acids. The germline V and J ends were trimmed by 1 base and 4 bases, with 11 bases remaining between them. This CDR3 reads CASSLGGESYNEQFF. CDR3 DNA: TGTGCCAGCAGTTTAGGGGGGGAATCTTACAATGAGCAGTTCTTC.

This clonotype came up many times. The chain is built from TRBV7-6 and TRBJ2-3, with a weak D call TRBD1 (5 bases). The CDR3 runs 15 residues. The germline CDR1 and CDR2 sequences are SGHVS and FNYEAQ. The germline V and J ends were trimmed by 6 bases and 0 bases, with 13 bases remaining between them. CDR3 residues: CASSRGGRSTDTQYF. CDR3 DNA: TGTGCCAGCAGTAGGGGTGGACGGAGCACAGATACGCAGTATTTT.

This clonotype was observed a handful of times. The chain carries TRBV5-1 and TRBJ1-2; 8 bases are shared with TRBD1. Losses at the gene ends were 6 bases for V and 8 bases for J; bases not matched to a gene: 12. The CDR3 spans 14 residues. Germline CDR1 reads SGHRS; CDR2 reads YFSETQ. CDR3 sequence reads: CASTEPGGAGGYTF. Here the CDR3 DNA reads TGCGCCAGCACCGAACCAGGGGGCGCGGGGGGCTACACCTTC. Full variable domain (remainder filled in from reference TRBV5-1 and TRBJ1-2): KAGVTQTPRYLIKTRGQQVTLSCSPISGHRSVSWYQQTPGQGLQFLFEYFSETQRNKGNFPGRFSGRQFSNSRSEMNVSTLELGDSALYLCASTEPGGAGGYTFGSGTRLTVV.

The chain employs TRBV6-6 and TRBJ1-5; 7 bases fit TRBD1. Germline V gives CDR1 MNHNY, CDR2 SVGAGI (reference sequence). The V gene end was trimmed by 8 bases and the J gene end by 2 bases; junction bases not matched to a gene: 9. The CDR3 runs to 15 residues. CDR3 nucleotides: TGTGCCAGCGGAGAGGGACAGTTCGGCAATCAGCCCCAGCATTTT. This gives the protein CASGEGQFGNQPQHF.

This rearrangement joins TRBV15 to TRBJ1-1; D is uncertain. The CDR3 is 11 residues long. With 3 bases removed from V and 7 bases from J, the gap between germline ends came to 6 bases. Germline CDR1 LNHNV, CDR2 YYDKDF (reference sequence). CDR3: CATSRSGEAFF. For the CDR3, the DNA is TGTGCCACCAGCAGGAGTGGTGAAGCTTTCTTT.

This clonotype was found many times. The chain has TRBV12-3 or TRBV12-4 and TRBJ2-7; TRBD1 matches 8 bases. The CDR3 length is 13 residues. V shed 6 bases, J shed 4 bases, and the junction held 5 bases outside the gene matches. The CDR3 reads CASSRGTGYEQYF. The CDR3 DNA reads TGTGCCAGCAGCAGGGGGACAGGTTACGAGCAGTACTTC.

This chain connects TRBV3-1 to TRBJ2-7; a possible D gene is TRBD2 (6 bases). The length of the CDR3 is 12 residues. V gave up 8 bases and J gave up 3 bases, with 11 bases separating them. Germline values: CDR1 LGHDT, CDR2 YNNKEL (reference sequence). CDR3 coding DNA: TGTGCCAGCTCGGGACTTTACTACGAGCAGTACTTC. Translating gives CASSGLYYEQYF.

This sequence joins TRBV10-3 and TRBJ1-6; the match to TRBD1 covers 9 bases. Germline V gene sequence: CDR1 ENHRY, CDR2 SYGVKD. The V segment lost 10 bases and the J segment 10 bases; nucleotides outside the gene matches: 17. The CDR3 covers 16 residues. The CDR3 reads CATLQTTGGEGSPLHF. In nucleotides, the CDR3 is TGTGCCACCCTTCAAACCACAGGGGGCGAGGGGTCACCCCTCCACTTT.

Points on this clonotype: The germline gene is not matched at one end of the junction; a read error may be the cause. This chain links TRBV6-1 with TRBJ1-6, with D hard to call. The CDR3 consists of 11 residues. Per the germline V gene, CDR1 is MNHNS and CDR2 is SASEGT. CDR3: CASSEGLPPHF. CDR3 nucleotide sequence: TGTGCCAGCAGTGAAGGGTTACCCCCCCACTTT.

The chain carries TRBV30 and TRBJ2-7; D may be TRBD2 (7 bases). The CDR3 has 15 amino acids. CDR1 GTSNPN and CDR2 SVGIG come from the germline V gene (reference sequence). Trimming took 1 base from V and 6 from J, leaving 19 bases between them. In DNA, the CDR3 is TGTGCCTGGAGTGCTGGGGGGGGCTCCCTCGGCGAGCAGTACTTC. The encoded protein is CAWSAGGGSLGEQYF.

This clonotype was recorded at least ten times. DNA for the CDR3: TGCGCCAGCAGCCAAGAAGGGTGGCACAATGAGCAGTTCTTC. Amino acid sequence: CASSQEGWHNEQFF. V is TRBV4-3 and J is TRBJ2-1; D call uncertain. The germline gives CDR1 LGHNA, CDR2 YSLEER. Trimming removed 0 bases at V and 5 bases at J, with 8 bases between. This CDR3 has 14 amino acids.

There are many counts of this clonotype. DNA of the CDR3: TGTGCCAGCAGCTTAGCGTGGATTTCCGGGACAGGGTACTACGAGCAGTACTTC. Its protein product is CASSLAWISGTGYYEQYF. The rearrangement joins TRBV7-2 to TRBJ2-7, with TRBD1 matching 9 bases. Germline V lookup: CDR1 SGHTA, CDR2 FQGNSA. The junction had 12 bases not matched to a gene; V was cut back by 0 bases and J by 3 bases. The CDR3 spans 18 residues.

Ten or more counts support this clonotype. The rearrangement uses TRBV28 and TRBJ2-5; D possibly corresponds to TRBD2 (6 bases). The CDR3 totals 14 residues. V was pared by 3 bases and J by 0 bases, with 8 bases between. From germline, CDR1 is MDHEN and CDR2 SYDVKM. The CDR3 DNA is TGTGCCAGCAGTTTGGGCGGGAACCAAGAGACCCAGTACTTC. Translating it yields CASSLGGNQETQYF.

This chain connects TRBV9 to TRBJ1-2; no firm D call. V was shortened by 3 bases and J by 6 bases, with 12 bases between the two germline ends. The CDR3 covers 13 residues. Germline lookup yields CDR1 SGDLS and CDR2 YYNGEE. The CDR3 reads CASSAESWHGYTF. The CDR3 bases are TGTGCCAGCAGCGCAGAGAGTTGGCATGGCTACACCTTC. Together with reference TRBV9 and TRBJ1-2, the CDR3 gives the full variable domain: DSGVTQTPKHLITATGQRVTLRCSPRSGDLSVYWYQQSLDQGLQFLIQYYNGEERAKGNILERFSAQQFPDLHSELNLSSLELGDSALYFCASSAESWHGYTFGSGTRLTVV.

Concerning this clonotype: A junction end diverges from the germline sequence, so it may reflect a read error. The chain couples TRBV7-2 to TRBJ1-1; maybe TRBD1 (6 bases). The CDR3 extends over 13 amino acids. CDR1 is SGHTA, CDR2 FQGNSA, per germline. The CDR3 loop is CACSKTGNTEAFF. The CDR3 DNA reads TGTGCCTGCAGCAAGACAGGGAACACTGAAGCTTTCTTT.

The J gene is TRBJ2-1, the V gene TRBV18, with 11 positions matching TRBD2. This CDR3 has 15 residues. Germline-derived CDR1 and CDR2 are KGHSH and LQKENI. The V gene end was trimmed by 5 bases and the J gene end by 7 bases; junction bases not matched to a gene: 7. CDR3 loop: CASSSTSGAWNEQFF. In nucleotides, the CDR3 is TGTGCCAGCTCATCGACTAGCGGGGCTTGGAATGAGCAGTTCTTC.